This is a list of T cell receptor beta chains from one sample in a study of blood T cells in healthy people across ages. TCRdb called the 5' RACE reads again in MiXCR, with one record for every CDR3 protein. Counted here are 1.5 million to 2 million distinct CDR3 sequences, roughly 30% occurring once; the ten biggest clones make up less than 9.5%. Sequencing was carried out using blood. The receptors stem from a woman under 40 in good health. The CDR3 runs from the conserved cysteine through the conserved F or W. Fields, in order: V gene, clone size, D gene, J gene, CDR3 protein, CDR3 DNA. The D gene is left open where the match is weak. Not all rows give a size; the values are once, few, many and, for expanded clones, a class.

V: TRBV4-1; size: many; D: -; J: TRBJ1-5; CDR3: CASSRTGPPASNQPQHF; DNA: TGCGCCAGCAGCCGTACGGGACCCCCTGCGAGCAATCAGCCCCAGCATTTT
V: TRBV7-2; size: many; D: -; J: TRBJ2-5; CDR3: CASSPATGDQTQYF; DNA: TGTGCCAGCAGCCCGGCGACGGGGGATCAGACCCAGTACTTC
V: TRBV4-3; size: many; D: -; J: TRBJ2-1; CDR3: CASSQEWREYNEQFF; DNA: TGCGCCAGCAGCCAAGAATGGAGGGAGTACAATGAGCAGTTCTTC
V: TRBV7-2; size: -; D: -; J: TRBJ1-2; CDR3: CASSRPPQGPLGGYTF; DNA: TGCGCCAGCAGCCGACCCCCCCAGGGTCCCCTGGGGGGCTACACCTTC
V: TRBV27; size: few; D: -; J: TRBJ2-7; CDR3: CASTRDRPGGEQYF; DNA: TGTGCCAGCACCCGAGACAGGCCTGGGGGCGAGCAGTACTTC
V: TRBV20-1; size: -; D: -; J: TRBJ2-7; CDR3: CSAKGGGLSYEQYF; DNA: TGCAGTGCCAAGGGGGGAGGGCTCTCCTACGAGCAGTACTTC
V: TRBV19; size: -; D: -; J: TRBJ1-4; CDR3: CASNNGEKLFF; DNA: TGTGCCAGTAACAACGGCGAAAAACTGTTTTTT
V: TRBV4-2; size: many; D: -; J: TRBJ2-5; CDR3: CASSQELGGETQYF; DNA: TGTGCCAGCAGCCAAGAACTAGGGGGAGAGACCCAGTACTTC
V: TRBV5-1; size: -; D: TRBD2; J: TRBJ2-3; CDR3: CASSLTSGLSDTQYF; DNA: TGCGCCAGCAGCTTAACTAGCGGACTGTCGGATACGCAGTATTTT
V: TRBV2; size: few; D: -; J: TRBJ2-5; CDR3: CASSGRTATYQETQYF; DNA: TGTGCCAGCAGCGGAAGGACGGCCACGTACCAAGAGACCCAGTACTTC
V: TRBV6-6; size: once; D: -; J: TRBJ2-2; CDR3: CASRSQGSTGELFF; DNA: TGTGCCAGCAGGTCTCAGGGAAGCACCGGGGAGCTGTTTTTT
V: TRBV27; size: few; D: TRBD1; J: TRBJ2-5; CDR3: CASSRTGGILETQYF; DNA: TGTGCCAGCAGCCGTACAGGGGGTATATTAGAGACCCAGTACTTC
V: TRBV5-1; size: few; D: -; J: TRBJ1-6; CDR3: CASSRIGGDLPLHF; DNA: TGCGCCAGCAGCCGTATCGGGGGGGATTTACCCCTCCACTTT
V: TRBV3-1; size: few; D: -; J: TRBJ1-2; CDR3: CASRSGGDGYTF; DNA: TGTGCCAGTCGGTCCGGGGGAGATGGCTACACCTTC
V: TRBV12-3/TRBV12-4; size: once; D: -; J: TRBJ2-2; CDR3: CASSLRRDATGELFF; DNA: TGTGCCAGCAGTTTACGCAGGGACGCCACCGGGGAGCTGTTTTTT
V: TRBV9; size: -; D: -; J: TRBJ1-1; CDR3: CARSASTGLNTEAFF; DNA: TGTGCCCGCAGCGCCTCGACAGGTTTGAACACTGAAGCTTTCTTT
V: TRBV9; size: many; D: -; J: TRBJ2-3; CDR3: CASSVAIPDTQYF; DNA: TGTGCCAGCAGCGTAGCCATCCCGGATACGCAGTATTTT
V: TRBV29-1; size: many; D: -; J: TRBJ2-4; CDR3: CSVEGLFRYF; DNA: TGCAGCGTTGAAGGGCTCTTTAGGTACTTC
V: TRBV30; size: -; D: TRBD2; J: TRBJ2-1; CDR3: CAWSGAGGHLDEQFF; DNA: TGTGCCTGGAGTGGGGCGGGGGGCCACTTGGATGAGCAGTTCTTC
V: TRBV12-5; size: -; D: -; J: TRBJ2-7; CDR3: CASGLVADIQSEQYF; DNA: TGTGCTAGTGGTTTGGTGGCAGACATCCAATCTGAGCAGTACTTC
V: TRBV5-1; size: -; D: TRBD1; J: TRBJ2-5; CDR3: CVSSLDRAETQYF; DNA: TGCGTCAGCAGCCTGGACAGGGCGGAGACCCAGTACTTC
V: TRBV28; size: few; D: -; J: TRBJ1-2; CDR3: CASLSQAFNYGYTF; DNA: TGTGCCAGCTTATCTCAAGCATTTAACTATGGCTACACCTTC
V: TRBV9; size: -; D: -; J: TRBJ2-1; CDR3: CASSVGDHSYNEQFF; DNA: TGTGCCAGCAGCGTAGGGGACCACTCCTACAATGAGCAGTTCTTC
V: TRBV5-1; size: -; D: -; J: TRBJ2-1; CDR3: CASAPGLISYNEQFF; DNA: TGCGCCAGCGCTCCCGGGTTAATTTCCTACAATGAGCAGTTCTTC
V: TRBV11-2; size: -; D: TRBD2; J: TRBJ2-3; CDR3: CANSRLALHTDTQYF; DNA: TGTGCCAACAGCCGACTAGCGCTTCACACAGATACGCAGTATTTT
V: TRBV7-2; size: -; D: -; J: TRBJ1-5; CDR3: CAGSLRRDSNQPQHF; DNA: TGTGCCGGCAGTCTACGGAGGGATAGCAATCAGCCCCAGCATTTT
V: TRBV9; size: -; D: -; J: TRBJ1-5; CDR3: CASSAQGESNQPQHF; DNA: TGTGCCAGCAGCGCCCAAGGGGAATCCAATCAGCCCCAGCATTTT
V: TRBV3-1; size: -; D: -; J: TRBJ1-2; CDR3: CASSQVAGAYGYTF; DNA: TGTGCCAGCAGCCAAGTTGCAGGGGCCTATGGCTACACCTTC
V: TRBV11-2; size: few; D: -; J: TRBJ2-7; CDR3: CASSLSNGGYEQYF; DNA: TGTGCCAGCAGCCTTAGTAACGGGGGCTACGAGCAGTACTTC
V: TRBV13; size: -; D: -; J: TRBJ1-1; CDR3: CASSLSTEFEAFF; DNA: TGTGCCAGCAGCTTGTCGACAGAATTTGAAGCTTTCTTT
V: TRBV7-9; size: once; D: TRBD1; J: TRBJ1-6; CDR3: CASSRDRTENNSPPHF; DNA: TGTGCCAGCAGCAGGGACAGGACTGAAAATAATTCACCCCCCCACTTT
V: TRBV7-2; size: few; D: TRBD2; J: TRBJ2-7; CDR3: CASSFHLAGGAYEQYF; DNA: TGTGCCAGCAGCTTCCATTTGGCGGGAGGGGCCTACGAGCAGTACTTC